Here is one T cell receptor beta chain with its context. Method: immunoSEQ multiplex PCR; TCRdb's copy keeps in-frame clones and lacks some. The sample comprises roughly 670,000 clones, 85% to 90% of which are singletons, and roughly 0.25% rests with the top ten. This CDR3 is built from 14 residues. CDR1 and CDR2 from the germline V gene are MNHNS and SASEGT. Trimming left V 2 bases short and J 5 bases short, with 12 bases between. The sample belongs to a study of blood T cell repertoires in COVID-19. The chain has TRBV6-1 and TRBJ1-1; TRBD1 might be the D (6 bases). The clonotype was recovered from a woman younger than 35 with acute or convalescent COVID-19. Sequencing input: peripheral blood. The DNA for the CDR3 is TGTGCCAGCAGTGAATGGGGGGGCCGTACTGAAGCTTTCTTT. It encodes CASSEWGGRTEAFF.